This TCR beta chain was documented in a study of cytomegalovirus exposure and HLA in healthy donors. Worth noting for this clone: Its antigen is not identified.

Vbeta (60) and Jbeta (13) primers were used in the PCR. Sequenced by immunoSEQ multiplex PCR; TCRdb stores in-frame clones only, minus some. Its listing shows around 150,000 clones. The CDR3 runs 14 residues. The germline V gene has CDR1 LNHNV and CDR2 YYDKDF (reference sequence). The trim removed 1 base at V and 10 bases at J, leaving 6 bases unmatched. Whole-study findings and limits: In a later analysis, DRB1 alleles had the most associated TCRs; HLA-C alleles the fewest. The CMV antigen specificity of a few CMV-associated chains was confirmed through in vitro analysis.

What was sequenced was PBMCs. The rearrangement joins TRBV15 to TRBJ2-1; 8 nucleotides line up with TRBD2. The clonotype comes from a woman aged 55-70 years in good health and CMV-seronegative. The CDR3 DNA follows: TGTGCCACCAGCAGAGTCCCAGCGGGAGAGGAGCAGTTCTTC. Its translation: CATSRVPAGEEQFF. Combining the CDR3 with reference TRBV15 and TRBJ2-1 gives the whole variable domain DAMVIQNPRYQVTQFGKPVTLSCSQTLNHNVMYWYQQKSSQAPKLLFHYYDKDFNNEADTPDNFQSRRPNTSFCFLDIRSPGLGDTAMYLCATSRVPAGEEQFFGPGTRLTVL.